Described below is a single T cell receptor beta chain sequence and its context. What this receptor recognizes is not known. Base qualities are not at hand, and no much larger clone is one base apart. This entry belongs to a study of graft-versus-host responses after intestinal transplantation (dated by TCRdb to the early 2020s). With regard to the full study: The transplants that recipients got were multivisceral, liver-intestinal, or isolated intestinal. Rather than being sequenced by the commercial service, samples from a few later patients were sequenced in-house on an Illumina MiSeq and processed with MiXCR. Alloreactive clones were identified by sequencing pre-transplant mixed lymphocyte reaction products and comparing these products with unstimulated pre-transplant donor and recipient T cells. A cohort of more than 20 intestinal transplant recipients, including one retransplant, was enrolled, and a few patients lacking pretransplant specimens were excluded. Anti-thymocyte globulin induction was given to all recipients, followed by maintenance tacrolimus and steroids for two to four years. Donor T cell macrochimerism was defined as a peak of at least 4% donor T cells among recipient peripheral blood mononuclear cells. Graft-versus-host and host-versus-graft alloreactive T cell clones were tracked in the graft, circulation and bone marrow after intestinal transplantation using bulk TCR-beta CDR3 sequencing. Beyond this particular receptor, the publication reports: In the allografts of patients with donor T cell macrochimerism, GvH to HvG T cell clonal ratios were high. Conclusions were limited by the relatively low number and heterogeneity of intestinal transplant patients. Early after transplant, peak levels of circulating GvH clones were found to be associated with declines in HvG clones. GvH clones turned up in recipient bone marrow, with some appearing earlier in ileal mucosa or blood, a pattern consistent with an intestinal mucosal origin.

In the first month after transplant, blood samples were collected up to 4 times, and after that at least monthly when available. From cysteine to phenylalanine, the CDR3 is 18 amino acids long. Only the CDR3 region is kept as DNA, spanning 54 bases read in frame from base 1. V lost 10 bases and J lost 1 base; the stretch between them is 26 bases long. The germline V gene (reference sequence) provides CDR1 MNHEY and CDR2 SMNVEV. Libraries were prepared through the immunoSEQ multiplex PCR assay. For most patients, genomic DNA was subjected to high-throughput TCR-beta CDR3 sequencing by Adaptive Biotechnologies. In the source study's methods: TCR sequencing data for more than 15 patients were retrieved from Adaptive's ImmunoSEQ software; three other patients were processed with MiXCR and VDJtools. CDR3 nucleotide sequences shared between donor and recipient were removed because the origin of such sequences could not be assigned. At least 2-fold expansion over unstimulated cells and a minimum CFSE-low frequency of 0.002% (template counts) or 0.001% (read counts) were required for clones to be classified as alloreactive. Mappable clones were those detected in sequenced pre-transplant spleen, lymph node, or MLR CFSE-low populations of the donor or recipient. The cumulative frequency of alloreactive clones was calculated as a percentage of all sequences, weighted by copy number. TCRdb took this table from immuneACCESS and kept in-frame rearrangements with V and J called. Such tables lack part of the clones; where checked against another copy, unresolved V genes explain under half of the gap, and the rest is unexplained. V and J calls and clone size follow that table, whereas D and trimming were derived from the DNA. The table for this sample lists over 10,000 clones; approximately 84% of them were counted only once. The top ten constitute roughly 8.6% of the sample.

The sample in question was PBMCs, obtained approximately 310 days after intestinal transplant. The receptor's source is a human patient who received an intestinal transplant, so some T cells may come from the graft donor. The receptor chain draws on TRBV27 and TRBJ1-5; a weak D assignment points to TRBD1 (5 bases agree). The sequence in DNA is TGTGCCACCCGGGGTGCGGGGGTTGGCGGTTGGAGCAATCAGCCCCAGCATTTT. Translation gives CATRGAGVGGWSNQPQHF.